Below are 22 T cell receptor beta chains sequenced from a single sample in a study of long-term antiretroviral therapy in people with HIV. Version v3.0 of the immunoSEQ assay ran at survey level. Sequencing used immunoSEQ multiplex PCR; TCRdb keeps in-frame clones, though not all of them. The sample holds about 22,000 clones, about 82% seen once. Sequenced material: unsorted PBMCs, taken 1.6 years after starting antiretroviral therapy. The receptors originated from a man aged 40-55 years with HIV.

The rearrangement uses TRBV11-3 and TRBJ2-5; 8 bases are shared with TRBD2. V was clipped by 5 bases and J by 9 bases; unmatched bases: 8. Germline V CDR1 and CDR2: SGHNT, YENEEA. The CDR3 contains 13 residues. The DNA of the CDR3 is TGTGCCAGCAGCGCAGGCGGGGGGCCAGCCCAGTACTTC. As protein: CASSAGGGPAQYF.

The chain employs TRBV7-6 and TRBJ2-7, with 8 bases matching TRBD1. The CDR3 totals 15 residues. The ends lost 5 bases at V and 3 bases at J; junction bases unmatched: 9. From germline, CDR1 is SGHVS and CDR2 FNYEAQ. The CDR3 reads CASSQTGTGRYEQYF. CDR3 in DNA: TGTGCCAGCAGCCAAACCGGGACAGGTCGCTACGAGCAGTACTTC. Based on the CDR3 plus reference TRBV7-6 and TRBJ2-7, the full variable domain is GAGVSQSPRYKVTKRGQDVALRCDPISGHVSLYWYRQALGQGPEFLTYFNYEAQQDKSGLPNDRFSAERPEGSISTLTIQRTEQRDSAMYRCASSQTGTGRYEQYFGPGTRLTVT.

The V call is TRBV2, the J call TRBJ2-3, with no clear D. The germline V gene encodes CDR1 SNHLY and CDR2 FYNNEI. This CDR3 has 12 residues. Deletions cut 7 bases from V and 4 bases from J, with 9 bases between. The CDR3 region has the DNA TGTGCCAGCACCGGCCCACCAGATACGCAGTATTTT. It is translated as CASTGPPDTQYF.

DNA of the CDR3: TGTGCCAGCTCAAGGACTGTTGCAGATACGCAGTATTTT. This gives the protein CASSRTVADTQYF. This chain uses TRBV18 with TRBJ2-3; tentatively, D is TRBD2 (5 bases). Trimming left V 5 bases short and J 4 bases short, with 10 bases between. The CDR3 extends over 13 amino acids. CDR1 KGHSH and CDR2 LQKENI come from the germline V gene.

The V gene is TRBV9, the J gene TRBJ1-2; a weak D match, TRBD1 (5 bases). The V and J ends lost 0 bases and 4 bases respectively, with 10 bases between them. The V gene's germline CDR1 is SGDLS and CDR2 YYNGEE. This CDR3 is built from 14 residues. The CDR3 here is CASSVEQAPYGYTF. The CDR3, as DNA: TGTGCCAGCAGCGTAGAACAGGCTCCCTATGGCTACACCTTC. The entire variable domain, with the rest obtained from reference TRBV9 and TRBJ1-2, is as follows: DSGVTQTPKHLITATGQRVTLRCSPRSGDLSVYWYQQSLDQGLQFLIQYYNGEERAKGNILERFSAQQFPDLHSELNLSSLELGDSALYFCASSVEQAPYGYTFGSGTRLTVV.

The V call is TRBV7-6, the J call TRBJ1-6, with unresolved D. The CDR3 spans 17 residues. From germline, CDR1 is SGHVS and CDR2 FNYEAQ. The V end lost 2 bases, the J end lost 0 bases, and 11 bases lay between the germline ends. DNA of the CDR3: TGTGCCAGCAGCTTATGGAGCGCGAGCTCCTATAATTCACCCCTCCACTTT. It specifies CASSLWSASSYNSPLHF.

The chain uses TRBV11-2 and TRBJ2-3, with D hard to call. Germline CDR1 SGHAT, CDR2 FQNNGV. V gave up 2 bases and J gave up 6 bases, with 9 bases separating them. There are 13 residues in the CDR3. The CDR3 DNA sequence: TGTGCCAGCAGCTTATCCGCCCCCGATACGCAGTATTTT. Translation: CASSLSAPDTQYF.

The chain carries TRBV21-1 and TRBJ1-5. TRBV21-1 is a known pseudogene. The CDR3 extends over 14 amino acids. The CDR3 DNA reads TGTGCCAGCAGCAAGGGCGGGGCGGCTCAGCCCCAGCATTTT. Its protein is CASSKGGAAQPQHF.

The chain employs TRBV5-5 and TRBJ2-7, with 7 bases matching TRBD1. Germline assignment: CDR1 SGHKS and CDR2 YYEKEE (reference sequence). With 4 bases clipped from V and 0 bases from J, the junction kept 7 bases outside the gene matches. CDR3 size: 15 residues. The chain's CDR3 is CASSPQTGISYEQYF. The CDR3 DNA sequence: TGTGCCAGCAGCCCACAGACAGGGATCTCCTACGAGCAGTACTTC.

This clone has just a few counts. The V and J genes are TRBV13 and TRBJ1-3, with TRBD1 as a possible D gene (5 bases). Per germline, CDR1 PRHDT and CDR2 FYEKMQ (reference sequence). This CDR3 contains 14 residues. V shed 4 bases and J shed 7 bases, with 14 bases lying between them. The CDR3 region has the DNA TGTGCCAGCAGCTCCCCATGGGGGTCGAACACCATATATTTT. Its protein is CASSSPWGSNTIYF. Looking up the rest from reference TRBV13 and TRBJ1-3 gives the full variable domain: AAGVIQSPRHLIKEKRETATLKCYPIPRHDTVYWYQQGPGQDPQFLISFYEKMQSDKGSIPDRFSAQQFSDYHSELNMSSLELGDSALYFCASSSPWGSNTIYFGEGSWLTVV.

The chain employs TRBV4-1 and TRBJ2-7; the match to TRBD1 covers 7 bases. The CDR3 contains 15 residues. V dropped 1 base and J dropped 1; count of bases not matched to a gene: 4. CDR1 is MGHRA and CDR2 is YSYEKL in the germline V gene. The CDR3 sequence is CASSQGDRASYEQYF. CDR3 coding DNA: TGCGCCAGCAGCCAAGGAGACAGGGCATCCTACGAGCAGTACTTC.

This chain connects TRBV6-6 to TRBJ2-3, with 10 positions matching TRBD1. The V gene's germline CDR1 is MNHNY and CDR2 SVGAGI (reference sequence). V shed 0 bases, J shed 6 bases, and the junction held 3 bases outside the gene matches. This CDR3 contains 15 residues. This chain's CDR3 is CASSYSRQGADTQYF. As DNA, the CDR3 is TGTGCCAGCAGTTACTCGAGACAGGGGGCTGATACGCAGTATTTT.

The chain employs TRBV18 and TRBJ1-1; D unresolved. CDR3 length: 14 residues. The V end lost 4 bases, the J end lost 0 bases, and 9 bases lay between the germline ends. Germline V gives CDR1 KGHSH, CDR2 LQKENI. DNA of the CDR3: TGTGCCAGCTCACGGATGGACCTGAACACTGAAGCTTTCTTT. This encodes CASSRMDLNTEAFF.

With regard to this clone: A read error may produce the germline difference seen at one junction end. Different DNA sequences within this sample yield the same CDR3. The V call is TRBV7-3, the J call TRBJ2-3, with TRBD2 identical over 12 bases. The CDR3 spans 16 residues. Germline CDR1 is SGHTA and CDR2 is FQGTGA. CDR3 amino acids: CASSSSGGAETDTQYF. The DNA of the CDR3 is TGTGCCAGCAGCTCTAGCGGGGGGGCCGAGACAGATACGCAATATTTT.

In DNA form, the CDR3 reads TGTGCCAGCTTTCGACACTCGAATTCCTACAATGAGCAGTTCTTC. Protein: CASFRHSNSYNEQFF. The gene calls are TRBV11-2 and TRBJ2-1; the D is unclear. The CDR3 covers 15 residues. The germline CDR1 and CDR2 sequences are SGHAT and FQNNGV. The V and J ends lost 8 bases and 1 base respectively, with 15 bases between them.

The rearrangement links TRBV7-9 to TRBJ2-2; perhaps TRBD2 as D (6 bases). This CDR3 contains 15 residues. Germline values: CDR1 SEHNR, CDR2 FQNEAQ (reference sequence). Trimming removed 0 bases from V and 5 bases from J, with 10 bases in between. Written as DNA, the CDR3 is TGTGCCAGCAGCTTAGCGGCGGGAAATACCGGGGAGCTGTTTTTT. Translating gives CASSLAAGNTGELFF.

Only a few counts were recorded for this clone. The chain is built from TRBV2 and TRBJ2-1, with D uncertain. This CDR3 spans 18 amino acids. V lost 2 bases, J lost 0 bases, and 17 bases lay in between. Germline V gene data show CDR1 as SNHLY and CDR2 as FYNNEI. CDR3 nucleotide sequence: TGTGCCAGCAGTGAAAGCTACAGTCAAATGACCTCCTACAATGAGCAGTTCTTC. Its translation: CASSESYSQMTSYNEQFF.

Worth noting for this clone: One end of the junction fails to match germline, which may point to a read error. This chain joins TRBV2 and TRBJ2-5; TRBD2 aligns across 9 bases. Germline V gene sequence: CDR1 SNHLY, CDR2 FYNNEI. The CDR3 length is 13 residues. CDR3 coding DNA: TGTGCCAGCAGTGAAGCGCTTGGGACTAGCAGGCACTTC. Its translation: CASSEALGTSRHF.

V is TRBV4-1 and J is TRBJ2-1; D is perhaps TRBD2 (5 bases). The V and J ends lost 2 bases and 7 bases respectively, with 15 bases between them. This CDR3 region has 15 residues. Germline CDR1 MGHRA, CDR2 YSYEKL. The CDR3 here is CASSQITGKMNEQFF. The CDR3 nucleotides read TGCGCCAGCAGCCAAATTACCGGGAAAATGAATGAGCAGTTCTTC.

This clone was seen a single time. The gene calls are TRBV19 and TRBJ1-5, with TRBD1 matching 7 bases. The V gene's germline CDR1 is LNHDA and CDR2 SQIVND (reference sequence). Trimming removed 5 bases from V and 0 bases from J; junction bases left unmatched: 4. The CDR3 extends over 15 amino acids. CDR3 nucleotides: TGTGCCAGTAGTGACCGGGACAGTAGCAATCAGCCCCAGCATTTT. Its translation is CASSDRDSSNQPQHF.

This clone was picked up a small number of times. The chain couples TRBV20-1 to TRBJ1-3, with D unresolved. Germline lookup yields CDR1 DFQATT and CDR2 SNEGSKA (reference sequence). This CDR3 comprises 11 residues. V lost 3 bases, J lost 6 bases, and 6 bases lay in between. The CDR3 reads CSAREKNTIYF. DNA for the CDR3: TGCAGTGCTAGGGAAAAAAACACCATATATTTT.

The chain links TRBV15 to TRBJ1-5; no firm D call. CDR3 length: 15 amino acids. The V gene's germline CDR1 is LNHNV and CDR2 YYDKDF (reference sequence). The V and J ends lost 0 bases and 7 bases respectively, with 13 bases between them. The CDR3 coding sequence is TGTGCCACCAGCAGAGAAAAGGGTTTTCTACAGCCCCAGCATTTT. It codes for CATSREKGFLQPQHF.